The clone carrying this T cell receptor beta chain occurred a few times. A much larger clone differs from this one at a single base, so this may be a read error. The source of the sample is a study of read filtering for tumor transcriptome and immune sequencing. The library was built from about 400 ng RNA with molecular barcoded adaptors for alpha/delta and beta/gamma chains. TCRdb independently ran MiXCR on the reads; one entry per CDR3 protein. The sample has approximately 58,000 distinct CDR3 sequences, 20% to 25% seen once. The CDR3 spans 13 residues. Trimming removed 8 bases from V and 2 bases from J, with 13 bases in between. The germline V gene has CDR1 SGHTA and CDR2 FQGNSA.

This sequence originates from a donor at least 40 years old with multiple myeloma. The V gene is TRBV7-2, the J gene TRBJ2-7, with D unclear. Material: a population of CD138-negative cells sorted from bone marrow. The CDR3 region is CASGQGTAYEQYF. CDR3 nucleotide sequence: TGTGCCAGCGGCCAAGGAACAGCCTACGAGCAGTACTTC.